The 5 T cell receptor beta chains presented below share a single source sample, sequenced in a study of blood T cells in healthy people across ages. Through a sample-barcoded 5' primer and a J-beta primer mix, a second PCR was run for 7 to 11 cycles. TCRdb recomputed calls from the 5' RACE reads with MiXCR, one row per CDR3 protein. The profile shows roughly 1,500,000 distinct CDR3 sequences, 30% to 35% of them singletons. Material for sequencing was blood. Source of these receptors: a woman in her thirties in good health.

This clonotype was counted between two and nine times. V gene TRBV5-1 combines with J gene TRBJ2-1; 9 nucleotides align to TRBD2. This CDR3 region has 17 residues. V dropped 0 bases and J dropped 7; count of bases not matched to a gene: 11. Per germline, CDR1 SGHRS and CDR2 YFSETQ. CDR3 bases: TGCGCCAGCAGCTTGGCCGTCCTGGGCGGGGGGGCTAATGAGCAGTTCTTC. Amino acids: CASSLAVLGGGANEQFF.

This chain uses TRBV18 with TRBJ2-5, with D uncertain. The V and J ends lost 6 bases and 0 bases respectively, with 17 bases between them. This CDR3 is 16 amino acids long. Germline V gives CDR1 KGHSH, CDR2 LQKENI. DNA for the CDR3: TGTGCCAGCTCCCCCCAAAGAAAGCAGTACCAAGAGACCCAGTACTTC. Translated: CASSPQRKQYQETQYF.

This clonotype has a handful of counts. This chain uses TRBV12-3 or TRBV12-4 with TRBJ2-1, with 14 bases identical to TRBD2. The junction had 5 bases not matched to a gene; V was cut back by 10 bases and J by 0 bases. This CDR3 is built from 16 residues. The CDR3 protein is CATGTSGSLSYNEQFF. CDR3 DNA: TGTGCCACCGGGACTAGCGGGAGCCTCTCCTACAATGAGCAGTTCTTC.

This chain links TRBV2 with TRBJ1-2; D is undetermined. The V gene's germline CDR1 is SNHLY and CDR2 FYNNEI. Between the trimmed V and J ends, which lost 9 bases and 2 bases, there was a span of 13 bases. This CDR3 comprises 13 residues. Here the CDR3 DNA reads TGTGCCAGTAAAGAGGCGGTAAACTATGGCTACACCTTC. Its protein product is CASKEAVNYGYTF.

This chain uses TRBV12-3 or TRBV12-4 with TRBJ2-7; 7 bases line up with TRBD1. This CDR3 spans 15 amino acids. Trimming cost V 6 bases and J 4 bases; bases outside gene matches: 12. The CDR3 nucleotides are TGTGCCAGCAGAAAACCGGGACAGTCAATTTACGAGCAGTACTTC. Translation gives CASRKPGQSIYEQYF.